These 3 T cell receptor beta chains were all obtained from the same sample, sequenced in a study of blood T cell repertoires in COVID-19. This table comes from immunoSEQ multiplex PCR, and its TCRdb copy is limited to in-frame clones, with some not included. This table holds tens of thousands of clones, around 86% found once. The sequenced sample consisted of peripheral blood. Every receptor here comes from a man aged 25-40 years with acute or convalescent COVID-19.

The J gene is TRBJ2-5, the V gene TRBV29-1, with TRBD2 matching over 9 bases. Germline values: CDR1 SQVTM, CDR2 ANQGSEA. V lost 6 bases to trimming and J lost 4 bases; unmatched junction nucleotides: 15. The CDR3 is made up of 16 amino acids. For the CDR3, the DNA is TGCAGCGTGGACCTTAGCGGGAGAGTCTTTAGAGAGACCCAGTACTTC. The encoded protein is CSVDLSGRVFRETQYF.

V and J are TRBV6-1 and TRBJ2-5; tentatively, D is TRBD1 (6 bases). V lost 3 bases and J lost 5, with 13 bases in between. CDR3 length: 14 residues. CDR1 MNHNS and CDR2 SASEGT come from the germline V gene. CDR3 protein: CASSEGQGWETQYF. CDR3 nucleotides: TGTGCCAGCAGTGAGGGGCAGGGGTGGGAGACCCAGTACTTC.

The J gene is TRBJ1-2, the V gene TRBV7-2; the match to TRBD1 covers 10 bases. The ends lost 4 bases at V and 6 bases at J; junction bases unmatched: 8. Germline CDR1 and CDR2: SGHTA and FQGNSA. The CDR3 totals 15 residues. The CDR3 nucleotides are TGTGCCAGCAGCTCCGCCGGGACAGGGGTGAATGGCTACACCTTC. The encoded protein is CASSSAGTGVNGYTF. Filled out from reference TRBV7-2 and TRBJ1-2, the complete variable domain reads GAGVSQSPSNKVTEKGKDVELRCDPISGHTALYWYRQSLGQGLEFLIYFQGNSAPDKSGLPSDRFSAERTGGSVSTLTIQRTQQEDSAVYLCASSSAGTGVNGYTFGSGTRLTVV.